The entry below describes one T cell receptor (beta chain). This sample is part of a study of CD8 T cells in Susac syndrome. FACS was used to enrich TEMRA cells, whereas the CD8+ and CD4+ T cells were obtained by negative isolation. CDR1 and CDR2 (germline): SGHAT, FQNNGV. V shed 4 bases and J shed 10 bases, with 20 bases lying between them. The CDR3 contains 15 residues. The RNA, about 0.5 to 1 ug, was put through reverse transcription using random hexamers. The immunoSEQ assay covered 54 Vbeta and 13 Jbeta segments for CDR3. TCRdb re-derived calls from the immunoSEQ multiplex PCR reads in MiXCR, one entry per CDR3 protein. The sample has about 130,000 distinct CDR3 sequences; over 85% are singletons.

The sequenced material came from CD8+ T cells from PBMCs. The chain is built from TRBV11-2 and TRBJ2-1; D may be TRBD2 (6 bases). This TCR was recovered from a human donor with multiple sclerosis. The DNA for the CDR3 is TGTGCCAGCAGCTCCCTAATGTCGGGGGTATGGGAGCAGTTCTTC. This encodes CASSSLMSGVWEQFF.